This T cell receptor beta chain comes out of a study of beta chain features in type 1 diabetes. This clone was observed a few times. TCRB transcripts that were expressed got sequenced, as all of the isolated RNA had been reverse transcribed. The assay was immunoSEQ multiplex PCR, and TCRdb's table has in-frame clones only and misses some. Found here are about 15,000 clones, 40% to 45% of them singletons; the top ten hold roughly 0.56%. The germline V gene has CDR1 MNHEY and CDR2 SVGAGI. This CDR3 has 16 residues. Trimming pared 2 bases from V and 4 bases from J, leaving 15 bases between. Every single donor gave one heparinised blood draw, and these averaged approximately 100 mL. Isolation of CD4+ naive, central memory, regulatory and stem cell-like memory cells was achieved by sorting via CD45RO/CCR7/CD25/CD127/CD95/CD27.

Sequenced input: stem cell memory CD4+ T cells from blood. The chain couples TRBV6-5 to TRBJ1-3; D perhaps matches TRBD1 (6 bases). The receptor was isolated from a woman aged 40-49 years in good health. DNA of the CDR3: TGTGCCAGCAGTTACCCCACAGGGTTATCAGGAAACACCATATATTTT. Translated: CASSYPTGLSGNTIYF.